Presented here are 12 T cell receptor beta chains from one specimen sequenced in a study of early T cells in non-severe SARS-CoV-2 infection. TCRdb reprocessed the 5' RACE reads via MiXCR and lists one record per CDR3 protein. The repertoire includes 70,000 to 95,000 distinct CDR3 sequences, approximately 14% of them detected once, and 0.58% sits in the top ten. Specimen: whole blood. The receptor source for this set is an adult who was a healthcare worker with PCR-confirmed SARS-CoV-2 infection or an uninfected control (not recorded which).

This clonotype was detected many times. This chain uses TRBV6-6 with TRBJ1-5; TRBD1 matches 10 bases. Germline trimming cut 2 bases from V and 4 bases from J; bases unmatched to any gene: 8. The CDR3 totals 17 residues. Germline CDR1 MNHNY, CDR2 SVGAGI (reference sequence). The DNA of the CDR3 is TGTGCCAGCAGTTACCCCCCCGGGACAGGGGTTAATCAGCCCCAGCATTTT. It encodes CASSYPPGTGVNQPQHF.

This clonotype was counted between two and nine times. V gene TRBV7-2 combines with J gene TRBJ2-3; D ambiguous. The V gene lost 8 bases and the J gene lost 0 bases, with 6 bases spanning the gap. The CDR3 is 12 residues long. Germline V gene data show CDR1 as SGHTA and CDR2 as FQGNSA. CDR3 amino acids: CASGSSTDTQYF. CDR3 nucleotides: TGTGCCAGCGGAAGTAGCACAGATACGCAGTATTTT.

The V and J genes are TRBV27 and TRBJ1-2; D gene unclear. The CDR3 has 18 amino acids. The V gene lost 2 bases and the J gene lost 1 base, with 20 bases spanning the gap. The germline gives CDR1 MNHEY, CDR2 SMNVEV (reference sequence). The CDR3 sequence: CASSLSTPGSALNYGYTF. In DNA form, the CDR3 reads TGTGCCAGCAGTTTAAGTACTCCGGGGTCAGCCCTTAACTATGGCTACACCTTC.

The chain carries TRBV6-2 or TRBV6-3 and TRBJ2-1; 7 nucleotides match TRBD1. Looked up from germline, CDR1 is MNHEY and CDR2 is SVGEGT. Trimming took 11 bases from V and 2 from J; bases not matched to a gene: 6. The CDR3 has 13 amino acids. The CDR3 nucleotides read TGTGCCGTCCGGGACAGAACCTACAATGAGCAGTTCTTC. It encodes CAVRDRTYNEQFF.

The chain employs TRBV29-1 and TRBJ1-1; D may be TRBD1 (6 bases). The V end lost 6 bases, the J end lost 8 bases, and 13 bases lay between the germline ends. The germline V gene has CDR1 SQVTM and CDR2 ANQGSEA. The CDR3 extends over 11 amino acids. The CDR3 bases are TGCAGCGTGACAGGTTATCAAGAAGCTTTCTTT. It yields the protein CSVTGYQEAFF.

J is TRBJ1-1 and V is TRBV28; D is unclear. This CDR3 is built from 12 residues. The germline V and J ends were trimmed by 2 bases and 6 bases, with 7 bases remaining between them. Germline assignment: CDR1 MDHEN and CDR2 SYDVKM. Written as DNA, the CDR3 is TGTGCCAGCAGTTTAAGGACCTCTGAAGCTTTCTTT. This codes for CASSLRTSEAFF.

The sample holds many counts of this clonotype. This sequence joins TRBV11-2 and TRBJ1-6; D unresolved. Trimming left V 5 bases short and J 6 bases short, with 8 bases between. This CDR3 has 13 residues. Germline V gives CDR1 SGHAT, CDR2 FQNNGV. CDR3 region: CASSQESNSPLHF. CDR3 nucleotide sequence: TGTGCCAGCAGCCAGGAAAGTAATTCACCCCTCCACTTT.

This clonotype was detected ten times or more. V and J are TRBV4-1 and TRBJ2-3; D is perhaps TRBD1 or TRBD2 (5 bases each). The CDR3 contains 16 residues. The germline V gene encodes CDR1 MGHRA and CDR2 YSYEKL. V dropped 4 bases and J dropped 1 base, with 15 bases sitting between them. The CDR3 reads CASSPRDGGGTDTQYF. CDR3 coding DNA: TGCGCCAGCAGCCCTAGGGACGGAGGAGGCACAGATACGCAGTATTTT.

The V gene is TRBV11-2, the J gene TRBJ2-7; D might be TRBD1 or TRBD2, each matching 5 bases. The CDR3 covers 19 residues. V was cut by 5 bases and J by 1 base, with 27 bases left in between. Looked up from germline, CDR1 is SGHAT and CDR2 is FQNNGV. CDR3 nucleotide sequence: TGTGCCAGCAGCCCTTTTTTTACCTCCTCGGGGACGCATTCCTACGAGCAGTACGTC. Translating gives CASSPFFTSSGTHSYEQYV.

There are a few counts of this clonotype. The chain uses TRBV5-4 and TRBJ2-1, with TRBD2 identical over 8 bases. Trimming removed 1 base from V and 6 bases from J; junction bases left unmatched: 6. From germline, CDR1 is SGHNT and CDR2 YYREEE (reference sequence). The CDR3 loop spans 15 amino acids. For the CDR3, the DNA is TGTGCCAGCAGCTTGAAGCGGGGGACCTTCAATGAGCAGTTCTTC. It translates to CASSLKRGTFNEQFF. The full variable domain, with the rest looked up from reference TRBV5-4 and TRBJ2-1, is ETGVTQSPTHLIKTRGQQVTLRCSSQSGHNTVSWYQQALGQGPQFIFQYYREEENGRGNFPPRFSGLQFPNYSSELNVNALELDDSALYLCASSLKRGTFNEQFFGPGTRLTVL.

This clonotype was counted many times. The chain carries TRBV5-1 and TRBJ2-2; D possibly corresponds to TRBD2 (6 bases). The CDR3 has 15 residues. V shed 2 bases and J shed 5 bases, with 13 bases lying between them. The germline V gene encodes CDR1 SGHRS and CDR2 YFSETQ. The CDR3 sequence: CASSLRLEQTGELFF. DNA of the CDR3: TGCGCCAGCAGCTTACGACTAGAACAAACCGGGGAGCTGTTTTTT.

The gene calls are TRBV2 and TRBJ2-7, with 7 bases aligning to TRBD1. CDR3 size: 15 residues. Germline CDR1 SNHLY, CDR2 FYNNEI. V was pared by 7 bases and J by 0 bases, with 9 bases of the junction left unmatched. In nucleotides, the CDR3 is TGTGCCAGCAATACTCGACAGGGAACCTCCTACGAGCAGTACGTC. Amino acid sequence: CASNTRQGTSYEQYV.